These 6 T cell receptor beta chains came from one sample sequenced in a study of cytomegalovirus exposure and HLA in healthy donors. PCR was performed using 60 Vbeta and 13 Jbeta primers. Libraries were prepared by immunoSEQ multiplex PCR; TCRdb keeps only in-frame clonotypes and omits some of them. The sample carries tens of thousands of clones, around 70% recorded once. Sequencing input: PBMCs. The source is a human donor in good health.

This clone has only a few counts. The junction and the germline gene differ at one end; a read error may be behind it. This chain joins TRBV7-9 and TRBJ2-2, with no clear D. CDR3 length equals 12 residues. Germline V lookup: CDR1 SEHNR, CDR2 FQNEAQ (reference sequence). In DNA, the CDR3 is TGTTCCAGCAGCCCATACACCGGGGAGCTGTTTTTT. It translates to CSSSPYTGELFF. The whole variable domain, filled in from reference TRBV7-9 and TRBJ2-2, reads DTGVSQNPRHKITKRGQNVTFRCDPISEHNRLYWYRQTLGQGPEFLTYFQNEAQLEKSRLLSDRFSAERPKGSFSTLEIQRTEQGDSAMYLCSSSPYTGELFFGEGSRLTVL.

The chain couples TRBV6-5 to TRBJ2-5, with TRBD1 matching 7 bases. CDR1 is MNHEY and CDR2 is SVGAGI in the germline V gene. CDR3 length: 16 amino acids. The J segment lost 2 bases and the V segment lost 0 bases, leaving 6 bases of the junction unmatched. The CDR3: CASSYSGQTTQETQYF. In nucleotides, the CDR3 is TGTGCCAGCAGTTACTCGGGACAGACAACGCAAGAGACCCAGTACTTC.

The rearrangement joins TRBV6-1 to TRBJ2-1, with 10 bases aligning to TRBD2. The V and J ends lost 8 bases and 6 bases, in that order; junction bases with no gene match: 10. The CDR3 length is 15 residues. Germline CDR1 and CDR2: MNHNS and SASEGT. The CDR3 DNA reads TGTGCCAGCCGGGGATGGGCTAGCGGGAGCAATGAGCAGTTCTTC. This encodes CASRGWASGSNEQFF.

The rearrangement links TRBV30 to TRBJ2-5; 10 bases align to TRBD2. V shed 0 bases and J 4 bases; nucleotides not matched to a gene: 5. The CDR3 is 15 residues long. CDR1 GTSNPN and CDR2 SVGIG come from the germline V gene (reference sequence). The DNA for the CDR3 is TGTGCCTGGAGTGTTGGAGCGGGAGGGCCAGAGACCCAGTACTTC. This gives the protein CAWSVGAGGPETQYF.

V usage is TRBV25-1 and J usage is TRBJ1-2, with D maybe TRBD1 (5 bases). The CDR3 is made up of 15 amino acids. V was cut by 1 base and J by 1 base, with 10 bases left in between. Per the germline V gene, CDR1 is MGHDK and CDR2 is SYGVNS. The CDR3 nucleotides are TGTGCCAGCAGTGAATCACAACAGGTTAACTATGGCTACACCTTC. Its protein is CASSESQQVNYGYTF.

The J gene is TRBJ2-1, the V gene TRBV30; TRBD1 might be the D (6 bases). Germline CDR1 GTSNPN, CDR2 SVGIG (reference sequence). Trimming took 3 bases from V and 9 from J, leaving 9 bases between them. The CDR3 contains 11 residues. For the CDR3, the DNA is TGTGCCTGGAGGAAAGGGGGTGAGCAGTTCTTC. Its protein product is CAWRKGGEQFF.